The next 32 T cell receptor beta chains were all read from a single sample in a study of T cell responses to AZD1222 COVID-19 vaccine. TCRdb's table, derived via immunoSEQ multiplex PCR, lists solely in-frame clones and lacks some. The sample consists of about 220,000 clones, approximately 94% of them appearing once. The sample was peripheral blood, taken on day 0 of MenACWY control vaccination. The origin of the receptors is an adult in good health.

This clone was seen only once. This chain connects TRBV10-2 to TRBJ2-5; D is undetermined. This CDR3 comprises 14 residues. Germline-derived CDR1 and CDR2 are WSHSY and SAAADI. V lost 6 bases and J lost 5, with 16 bases in between. The chain's CDR3 is CASSYTAPGETQYF. The CDR3 DNA reads as TGCGCCAGCAGCTATACAGCGCCTGGGGAGACCCAGTACTTC.

The chain combines TRBV5-6 with TRBJ1-1; D may be TRBD1 (5 bases). CDR3 size: 14 residues. The germline CDR1 and CDR2 sequences are SGHDT and YYEEEE. Trimming left V 3 bases short and J 3 bases short, with 12 bases between. The CDR3 sequence is CASSYDRMDTEAFF. Written as DNA, the CDR3 is TGTGCCAGCAGCTATGACAGAATGGACACTGAAGCTTTCTTT. The whole variable domain, filled in from reference TRBV5-6 and TRBJ1-1, reads DAGVTQSPTHLIKTRGQQVTLRCSPKSGHDTVSWYQQALGQGPQFIFQYYEEEERQRGNFPDRFSGHQFPNYSSELNVNALLLGDSALYLCASSYDRMDTEAFFGQGTRLTVV.

The rearrangement joins TRBV7-8 to TRBJ2-7; D unresolved. V gave up 3 bases and J gave up 0 bases, with 9 bases separating them. CDR1 and CDR2 from the germline V gene are SGHVS and FQNEAQ. This CDR3 has 14 amino acids. CDR3 coding DNA: TGTGCCAGCAGCTTGGAAGGGTTCTCCTACGAGCAGTACTTC. It codes for CASSLEGFSYEQYF. Looking up the rest from reference TRBV7-8 and TRBJ2-7 gives the full variable domain: GAGVSQSPRYKVAKRGQDVALRCDPISGHVSLFWYQQALGQGPEFLTYFQNEAQLDKSGLPSDRFFAERPEGSVSTLKIQRTQQEDSAVYLCASSLEGFSYEQYFGPGTRLTVT.

The rearrangement uses TRBV4-3 and TRBJ2-6, with D perhaps TRBD1 (5 bases). CDR3 length equals 15 residues. Trimming removed 4 bases from V and 1 base from J, with 8 bases in between. Germline CDR1 reads LGHNA; CDR2 reads YSLEER. CDR3 amino acids: CASSLSGSGANVLTF. The CDR3 nucleotides read TGCGCCAGCAGCCTCTCAGGGTCTGGGGCCAACGTCCTGACTTTC.

The chain carries TRBV24-1 and TRBJ1-2, with D perhaps TRBD1 (5 bases). In germline, CDR1 is KGHDR, CDR2 SFDVKD. The CDR3 consists of 14 residues. Trimming cost V 6 bases and J 6 bases, with 16 bases left between them. This CDR3 is CATSLGPATDGYTF. The CDR3 DNA follows: TGTGCCACCAGTTTGGGACCGGCGACGGATGGCTACACCTTC.

The J gene is TRBJ1-2, the V gene TRBV7-2; no definite D call. With 7 bases removed from V and 5 bases from J, the gap between germline ends came to 14 bases. Germline-derived CDR1 and CDR2 are SGHTA and FQGNSA. The CDR3 is 13 amino acids. The DNA for the CDR3 is TGTGCCAGCAATCCGTTAGTCGGTTATGGCTACACCTTC. Protein sequence: CASNPLVGYGYTF.

The V call is TRBV19, the J call TRBJ1-4, with 7 bases fitting TRBD1. Germline CDR1 reads LNHDA; CDR2 reads SQIVND (reference sequence). Unmatched junction bases numbered 11, after V lost 6 bases and J lost 7 bases. This CDR3 is 15 amino acids long. The DNA of the CDR3 is TGTGCCAGTAGGTCCGTACAGGGGTGGTTTGAAAAACTGTTTTTT. It encodes CASRSVQGWFEKLFF.

CDR3 DNA sequence: TGTGCCAGCCGCAAGACAGGGGGCTGGGTCTATGGCTACACCTTC. As protein: CASRKTGGWVYGYTF. V gene TRBV28 combines with J gene TRBJ1-2; 10 positions match TRBD1. Per germline, CDR1 MDHEN and CDR2 SYDVKM. The CDR3 runs to 15 residues. With V trimmed by 8 bases and J by 4 bases, 10 bases remained unmatched.

The rearrangement links TRBV12-3 or TRBV12-4 to TRBJ2-7; no clear D gene. The CDR3 is 12 amino acids. The germline V and J ends were trimmed by 4 bases and 5 bases, with 9 bases remaining between them. This CDR3 reads CASSYIWDEQYF. Here the CDR3 DNA reads TGTGCCAGCAGTTACATATGGGACGAGCAGTACTTC.

This clone appeared a single time. The CDR3 protein is CASTQRLAGPDEQFF. The DNA for the CDR3 is TGTGCCAGCACGCAACGGCTAGCGGGCCCCGATGAGCAGTTCTTC. The rearrangement joins TRBV6-5 to TRBJ2-1; TRBD2 agrees at 8 bases. The CDR3 contains 15 residues. CDR1 MNHEY and CDR2 SVGAGI come from the germline V gene. The ends lost 7 bases at V and 8 bases at J; junction bases unmatched: 13.

The rearrangement joins TRBV6-4 to TRBJ1-5, with TRBD1 matching 8 bases. This CDR3 comprises 13 residues. Germline V gene data show CDR1 as MRHNA and CDR2 as SNTAGT. J gave up 7 bases and V 6 bases, and 5 bases lay outside the gene matches. The CDR3 nucleotides read TGTGCCAGCAGCCAGGGGGCGGGACAGCCCCAGCATTTT. This gives the protein CASSQGAGQPQHF.

This rearrangement joins TRBV7-2 to TRBJ1-1; unclear D gene. Germline loops: CDR1 SGHTA, CDR2 FQGNSA. The CDR3 runs to 13 residues. V was clipped by 4 bases and J by 1 base, with 7 bases between them. The CDR3 sequence: CASSSYKNTEAFF. The CDR3 region has the DNA TGTGCCAGCAGCTCATACAAGAACACTGAAGCTTTCTTT.

This sequence joins TRBV15 and TRBJ2-1, with D unresolved. This CDR3 region has 13 residues. Germline CDR1 LNHNV, CDR2 YYDKDF (reference sequence). Deletions cut 5 bases from V and 7 bases from J, with 12 bases between. The CDR3, as DNA: TGTGCCACCAGCTGGGCCTTAAATAATGAGCAGTTCTTC. It codes for CATSWALNNEQFF.

This chain connects TRBV30 to TRBJ2-2; D not resolved. CDR3 length: 12 amino acids. Trimming pared 4 bases from V and 4 bases from J, leaving 7 bases between. CDR1 is GTSNPN, CDR2 SVGIG, per germline (reference sequence). The CDR3 region is CAWNRATGELFF. The CDR3 bases are TGTGCCTGGAATAGGGCCACCGGGGAGCTGTTTTTT.

J is TRBJ2-1 and V is TRBV3-1 (or the pseudogene TRBV3-2); no definite D call. The CDR3 has 13 amino acids. Germline values: CDR1 LGHDT, CDR2 YNNKEL (reference sequence). Trimming cost V 4 bases and J 9 bases, with 13 bases left between them. The CDR3 loop reads CASSRRSAPEQFF. DNA of the CDR3: TGTGCCAGCAGCCGCCGTTCGGCCCCTGAGCAGTTCTTC.

The chain recombines TRBV12-5 with TRBJ2-3, with no clear D. The length of the CDR3 is 14 residues. The V and J ends lost 4 bases and 1 base respectively, with 9 bases between them. Germline assignment: CDR1 LGHNT and CDR2 FRNRAP. In DNA form, the CDR3 reads TGTGCTAGTGGTTCCTGGTCCCGCACAGATACGCAGTATTTT. As protein: CASGSWSRTDTQYF.

J is TRBJ1-1 and V is TRBV5-4, with 8 bases that match TRBD1. CDR1 is SGHNT, CDR2 YYREEE, per germline (reference sequence). V gave up 4 bases and J gave up 5 bases; unmatched junction bases: 4. The CDR3 loop spans 13 amino acids. This chain's CDR3 is CASSRTGRTEAFF. As DNA, the CDR3 is TGTGCCAGCAGCCGGACAGGGAGGACTGAAGCTTTCTTT.

This chain uses TRBV6-2 or TRBV6-3 with TRBJ1-2, with no clear D. The CDR3 runs to 13 residues. V was pared by 4 bases and J by 2 bases, with 8 bases between. Germline loops: CDR1 MNHEY, CDR2 SVGEGT. Here the CDR3 DNA reads TGTGCCAGCAGTTTGGTCGGCAACTATGGCTACACCTTC. Translating gives CASSLVGNYGYTF.

The chain uses TRBV6-6 and TRBJ2-7, with 7 positions matching TRBD1. CDR1 MNHNY and CDR2 SVGAGI come from the germline V gene (reference sequence). With V trimmed by 2 bases and J by 6 bases, 1 base remained unmatched. This CDR3 comprises 12 residues. This chain's CDR3 is CASSYHRGEQYF. The CDR3 nucleotides are TGTGCCAGCAGTTACCACAGGGGCGAGCAGTACTTC.

The rearrangement joins TRBV7-9 to TRBJ1-5, with no clear D. The CDR3 has 15 amino acids. In germline, CDR1 is SEHNR, CDR2 FQNEAQ (reference sequence). Trimming pared 1 base from V and 0 bases from J, leaving 7 bases between. CDR3 in amino acids: CASSLGPNSNQPQHF. The CDR3 nucleotides read TGTGCCAGCAGCTTAGGGCCTAATAGCAATCAGCCCCAGCATTTT.

This chain connects TRBV6-2 or TRBV6-3 to TRBJ1-2; maybe TRBD1 (5 bases). V was pared by 2 bases and J by 3 bases, with 19 bases between. CDR1 and CDR2 (germline): MNHEY, SVGEGT. The CDR3 extends over 17 amino acids. The CDR3 protein is CASSYGARVITDYGYTF. CDR3 coding DNA: TGTGCCAGCAGTTACGGGGCCAGGGTGATTACGGACTATGGCTACACCTTC.

The chain uses TRBV29-1 and TRBJ1-1; 8 positions agree with TRBD1. The CDR3 totals 13 residues. Trimming cost V 7 bases and J 4 bases; bases outside gene matches: 8. Germline V gene data show CDR1 as SQVTM and CDR2 as ANQGSEA. Here the CDR3 DNA reads TGCAGCGGCCGGAAGGACAGGGTCACTGAAGCTTTCTTT. Its protein is CSGRKDRVTEAFF.

CDR3 protein: CASSEFGGGEKLFF. Here the CDR3 DNA reads TGCGCCAGCAGTGAGTTTGGGGGCGGTGAAAAACTGTTTTTT. The rearrangement joins TRBV10-1 to TRBJ1-4; possible D gene TRBD1, 6 bases. Per the germline V gene, CDR1 is WNHNN and CDR2 is SYGVQD (reference sequence). This CDR3 has 14 amino acids. Trimming shortened V by 1 base and J by 7 bases, and 10 bases separated the two germline ends.

This clone was observed a single time. The chain combines TRBV10-3 with TRBJ1-5; D perhaps matches TRBD1 (5 bases). V lost 5 bases and J 3 bases, leaving 14 bases between the germline ends. This CDR3 is built from 15 residues. Germline-derived CDR1 and CDR2 are ENHRY and SYGVKD. CDR3 protein: CAISYSRDVNQPQHF. CDR3 nucleotide sequence: TGTGCCATCAGTTACAGTCGGGACGTCAATCAGCCCCAGCATTTT.

This clone was observed once. The rearrangement links TRBV7-2 to TRBJ2-1; maybe TRBD1 (5 bases). Deletions cut 5 bases from V and 6 bases from J, with 14 bases between. The CDR3 covers 14 residues. CDR1 is SGHTA, CDR2 FQGNSA, per germline. The chain's CDR3 is CASSPQQAANEQFF. CDR3 nucleotides: TGTGCCAGCAGCCCCCAACAGGCTGCCAATGAGCAGTTCTTC.

The chain has TRBV7-2 and TRBJ2-3; D gene unclear. CDR1 is SGHTA and CDR2 is FQGNSA in the germline V gene. Trimming cost V 5 bases and J 3 bases, with 18 bases left between them. The CDR3 length is 16 residues. In DNA form, the CDR3 reads TGTGCCAGCAGCCCGTCAGAGAACAGTCGGACAGATACGCAGTATTTT. It translates to CASSPSENSRTDTQYF.

The chain recombines TRBV18 with TRBJ2-1; D gene uncertain. Germline assignment: CDR1 KGHSH and CDR2 LQKENI. The CDR3 length is 15 residues. Trimming cost V 0 bases and J 12 bases, with 18 bases left between them. The CDR3 nucleotides are TGTGCCAGCTCACCACCGGCCAACAGTGGCCCCGGGCAGTTCTTC. This sequence encodes CASSPPANSGPGQFF.

The chain links TRBV3-1 (or the pseudogene TRBV3-2) to TRBJ1-2, with D possibly TRBD1 on 6 matching bases. Trimming removed 0 bases from V and 5 bases from J, with 16 bases in between. Per the germline V gene, CDR1 is LGHDT and CDR2 is YNNKEL (reference sequence). CDR3 size: 16 residues. CDR3 residues: CASSQDTRQARYGYTF. CDR3 nucleotides: TGTGCCAGCAGCCAAGATACGAGACAGGCCCGTTATGGCTACACCTTC.

The chain joins TRBV19 to TRBJ1-4, with a possible D match to TRBD1 (6 bases). The CDR3 is 14 residues long. The germline gives CDR1 LNHDA, CDR2 SQIVND (reference sequence). V lost 7 bases and J 4 bases, leaving 13 bases between the germline ends. The DNA of the CDR3 is TGTGCCAGTAAAACCGGGACACATAATGAAAAACTGTTTTTT. It encodes CASKTGTHNEKLFF.

The chain employs TRBV2 and TRBJ2-3; 10 bases are a match to TRBD2. The CDR3 covers 14 residues. Trimming removed 9 bases from V and 4 bases from J; junction bases left unmatched: 7. Germline V CDR1 and CDR2: SNHLY, FYNNEI. This chain's CDR3 is CASLLSGGPDTQYF. As DNA, the CDR3 is TGTGCCAGTTTGCTTAGCGGGGGGCCAGATACGCAGTATTTT.

V gene TRBV5-1 combines with J gene TRBJ2-3; possible D gene TRBD1, 6 bases. The CDR3 is 15 residues long. Germline assignment: CDR1 SGHRS and CDR2 YFSETQ. The V and J ends lost 5 bases and 0 bases respectively, with 13 bases between them. CDR3 in DNA: TGCGCCAGCAGACCGGACAGTACTAGCACAGATACGCAGTATTTT. This sequence encodes CASRPDSTSTDTQYF.

This chain links TRBV27 with TRBJ1-2, with TRBD1 as a possible D gene (5 bases). Trimming stripped 2 bases from V and 8 bases from J, with 15 bases between. The CDR3 sequence is 14 residues long. Germline CDR1 and CDR2: MNHEY and SMNVEV (reference sequence). CDR3 nucleotides: TGTGCCAGCAGTTTAGTGGGGGGGAGATACGGCTACACCTTC. It is translated as CASSLVGGRYGYTF.